This TCR beta chain was captured by sequencing in a study of T-cell reconstitution after alpha-beta-depleted transplantation in children. The table lists this clonotype with a few counts. The antigen remains undetermined. Findings and limits, study-wide: The authors attributed T-cell counts and diversity one year after transplant mostly to newly produced T cells. TCRbeta diversity was high at day 60 in some patients (a result of surviving recipient T cells and thymic progenitors). Reportedly, roughly two months post-transplant, alpha-beta T cells arose from several hundred expanded graft clones.

For TCRbeta, the library was prepared with unique molecular identifiers. One entry per CDR3 protein, called by TCRdb with MiXCR from the PCR reads. The table has about 600,000 distinct CDR3 sequences, around 23% seen once. Germline V gives CDR1 GTSNPN, CDR2 SVGIG (reference sequence). The CDR3 runs to 13 residues. The V gene lost 4 bases and the J gene lost 3 bases, with 7 bases spanning the gap. The rearrangement joins TRBV30 to TRBJ2-6; no reliable D call. This clonotype was obtained from a boy younger than two who had a stem cell transplant for acute myeloid leukemia, so the T cells may come from the graft donor. The specimen was PBMCs, mostly from graft donor cells, collected 360 days after TCRalphabeta/CD19-depleted stem cell transplant. The DNA of the CDR3 is TGTGCCTGGACCCTTGGTGGGGCCAACGTCCTGACTTTC. Translation: CAWTLGGANVLTF. Combining the CDR3 with reference TRBV30 and TRBJ2-6 gives the whole variable domain SQTIHQWPATLVQPVGSPLSLECTVEGTSNPNLYWYRQAAGRGLQLLFYSVGIGQISSEVPQNLSASRPQDRQFILSSKKLLLSDSGFYLCAWTLGGANVLTFGAGSRLTVL.